This T cell receptor (beta chain) appears in the sequencing data of a study of cytomegalovirus exposure and HLA in healthy donors. The germline V gene has CDR1 SGDLS and CDR2 YYNGEE. Trimming removed 4 bases from V and 2 bases from J; junction bases left unmatched: 7. The CDR3 length is 16 residues. 60 Vbeta and 13 Jbeta primers were used in PCR. Produced via immunoSEQ multiplex PCR; TCRdb's table is partial and in-frame only. Of about 110,000 clones detected, under 90% appear once; the ten largest clones hold under 2.5%. V is TRBV9 and J is TRBJ1-2, with 11 bases aligning to TRBD1. The clonotype was recovered from a woman younger than 45 in good health and CMV-seronegative. The sample was PBMCs. The CDR3 loop reads CASSFDRDRGNYGYTF. In DNA form, the CDR3 reads TGTGCCAGCAGCTTTGACCGGGACAGGGGGAACTATGGCTACACCTTC.